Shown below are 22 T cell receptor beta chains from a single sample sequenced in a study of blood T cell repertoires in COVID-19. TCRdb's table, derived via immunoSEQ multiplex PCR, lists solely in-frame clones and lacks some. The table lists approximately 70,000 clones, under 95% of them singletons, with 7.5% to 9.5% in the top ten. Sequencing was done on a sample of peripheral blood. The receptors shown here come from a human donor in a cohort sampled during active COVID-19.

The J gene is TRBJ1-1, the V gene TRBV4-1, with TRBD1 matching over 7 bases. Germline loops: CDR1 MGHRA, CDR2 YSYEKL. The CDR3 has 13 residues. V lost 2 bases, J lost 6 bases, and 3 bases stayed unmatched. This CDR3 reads CASSQLDRAEAFF. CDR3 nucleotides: TGCGCCAGCAGCCAACTCGACAGGGCTGAAGCTTTCTTT.

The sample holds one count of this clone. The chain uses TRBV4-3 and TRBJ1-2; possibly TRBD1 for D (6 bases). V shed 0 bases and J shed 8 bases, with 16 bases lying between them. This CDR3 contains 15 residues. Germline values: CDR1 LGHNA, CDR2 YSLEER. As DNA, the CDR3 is TGCGCCAGCAGCCAAGACTGGGACGGGGACACAGGCTACACCTTC. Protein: CASSQDWDGDTGYTF.

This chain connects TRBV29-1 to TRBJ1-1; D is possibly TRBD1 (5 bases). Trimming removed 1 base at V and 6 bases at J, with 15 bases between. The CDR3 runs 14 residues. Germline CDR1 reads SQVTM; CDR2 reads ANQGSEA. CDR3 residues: CSVEGGRDFAEAFF. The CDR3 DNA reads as TGCAGCGTTGAAGGGGGCAGGGATTTTGCTGAAGCTTTCTTT.

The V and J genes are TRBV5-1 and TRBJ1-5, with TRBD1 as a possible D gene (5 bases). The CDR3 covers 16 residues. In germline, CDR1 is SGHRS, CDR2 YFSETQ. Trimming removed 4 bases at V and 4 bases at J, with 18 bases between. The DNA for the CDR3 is TGCGCCAGCAGCCCCGGTGGTGACAAGGGGAATCAGCCCCAGCATTTT. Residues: CASSPGGDKGNQPQHF.

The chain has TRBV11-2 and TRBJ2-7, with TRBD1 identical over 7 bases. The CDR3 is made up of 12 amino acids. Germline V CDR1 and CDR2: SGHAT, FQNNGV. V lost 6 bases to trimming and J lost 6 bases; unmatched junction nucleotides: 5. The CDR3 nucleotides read TGTGCCAGCAGGTTGACAGGGCGCGAGCAGTACTTC. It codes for CASRLTGREQYF.

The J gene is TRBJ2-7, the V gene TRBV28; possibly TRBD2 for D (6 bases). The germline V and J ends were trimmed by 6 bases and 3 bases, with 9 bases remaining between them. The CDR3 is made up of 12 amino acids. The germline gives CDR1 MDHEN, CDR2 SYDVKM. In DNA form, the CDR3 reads TGTGCCAGCAGCGGGAGTTACTACGAGCAGTACTTC. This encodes CASSGSYYEQYF. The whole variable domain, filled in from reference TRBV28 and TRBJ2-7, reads DVKVTQSSRYLVKRTGEKVFLECVQDMDHENMFWYRQDPGLGLRLIYFSYDVKMKEKGDIPEGYSVSREKKERFSLILESASTNQTSMYLCASSGSYYEQYFGPGTRLTVT.

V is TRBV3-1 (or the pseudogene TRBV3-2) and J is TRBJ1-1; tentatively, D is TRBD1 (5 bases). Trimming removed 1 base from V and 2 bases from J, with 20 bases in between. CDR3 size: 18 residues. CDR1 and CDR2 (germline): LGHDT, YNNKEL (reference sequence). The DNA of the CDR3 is TGTGCCAGCAGCCAAGGCGGGACCCCCGGACCCCCAAACACTGAAGCTTTCTTT. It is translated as CASSQGGTPGPPNTEAFF.

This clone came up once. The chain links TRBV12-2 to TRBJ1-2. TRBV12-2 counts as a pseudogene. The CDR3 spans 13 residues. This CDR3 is CASRPQEAYGYTF. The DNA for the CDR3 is TGTGCAAGTCGCCCCCAGGAGGCCTATGGCTACACCTTC.

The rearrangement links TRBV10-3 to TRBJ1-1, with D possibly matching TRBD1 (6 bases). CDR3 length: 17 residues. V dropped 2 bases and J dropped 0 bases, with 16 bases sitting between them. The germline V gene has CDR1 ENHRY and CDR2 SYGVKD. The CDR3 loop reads CAISETPGGHLNTEAFF. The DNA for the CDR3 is TGTGCCATCAGTGAGACTCCGGGGGGACACTTGAACACTGAAGCTTTCTTT.

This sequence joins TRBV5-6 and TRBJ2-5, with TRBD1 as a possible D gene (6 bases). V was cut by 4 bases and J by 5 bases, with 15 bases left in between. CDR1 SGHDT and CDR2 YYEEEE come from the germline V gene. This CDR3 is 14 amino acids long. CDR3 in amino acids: CASSGYRVHETQYF. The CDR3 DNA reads TGTGCCAGCAGCGGATACAGGGTTCACGAGACCCAGTACTTC. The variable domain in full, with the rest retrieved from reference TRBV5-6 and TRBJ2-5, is DAGVTQSPTHLIKTRGQQVTLRCSPKSGHDTVSWYQQALGQGPQFIFQYYEEEERQRGNFPDRFSGHQFPNYSSELNVNALLLGDSALYLCASSGYRVHETQYFGPGTRLLVL.

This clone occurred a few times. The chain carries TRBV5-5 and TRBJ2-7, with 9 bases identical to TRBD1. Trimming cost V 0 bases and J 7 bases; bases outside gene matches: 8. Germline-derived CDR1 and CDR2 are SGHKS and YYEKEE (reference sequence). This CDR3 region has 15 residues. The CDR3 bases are TGTGCCAGCAGCTTGGCGGGACAGGGATTCGAGGAGCAGTACTTC. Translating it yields CASSLAGQGFEEQYF. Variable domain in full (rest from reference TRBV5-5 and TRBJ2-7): DAGVTQSPTHLIKTRGQQVTLRCSPISGHKSVSWYQQVLGQGPQFIFQYYEKEERGRGNFPDRFSARQFPNYSSELNVNALLLGDSALYLCASSLAGQGFEEQYFGPGTRLTVT.

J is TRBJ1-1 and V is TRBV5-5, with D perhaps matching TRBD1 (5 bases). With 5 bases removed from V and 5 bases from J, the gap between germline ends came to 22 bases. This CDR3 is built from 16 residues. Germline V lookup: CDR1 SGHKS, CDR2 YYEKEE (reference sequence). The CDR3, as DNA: TGTGCCAGCAGTTGGGCGCGGGGCAGGGTCGGGACTGAAGCTTTCTTT. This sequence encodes CASSWARGRVGTEAFF.

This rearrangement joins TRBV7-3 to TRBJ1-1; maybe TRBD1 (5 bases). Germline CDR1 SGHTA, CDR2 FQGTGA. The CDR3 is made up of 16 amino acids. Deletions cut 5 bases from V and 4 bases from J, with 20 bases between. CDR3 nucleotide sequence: TGTGCCAGCAGCCCCGGCCTTAGGGGCGCAAGCACTGAAGCTTTCTTT. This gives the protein CASSPGLRGASTEAFF.

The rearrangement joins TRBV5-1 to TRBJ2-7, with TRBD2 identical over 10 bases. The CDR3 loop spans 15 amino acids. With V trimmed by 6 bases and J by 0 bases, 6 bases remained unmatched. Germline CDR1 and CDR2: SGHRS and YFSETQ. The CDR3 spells CASTEAGGLSYEQYF. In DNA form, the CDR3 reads TGCGCCAGCACAGAAGCGGGGGGGCTCTCCTACGAGCAGTACTTC.

DNA of the CDR3: TGTGCCAGCAGTTACGCGGACAGCTCCTACGAGCAGTACTTC. Translating gives CASSYADSSYEQYF. The V call is TRBV6-2 or TRBV6-3, the J call TRBJ2-7; D might be TRBD1 (6 bases). Between the trimmed V and J ends, which lost 2 bases and 0 bases, there was a span of 8 bases. Per germline, CDR1 MNHEY and CDR2 SVGEGT. The length of the CDR3 is 14 residues.

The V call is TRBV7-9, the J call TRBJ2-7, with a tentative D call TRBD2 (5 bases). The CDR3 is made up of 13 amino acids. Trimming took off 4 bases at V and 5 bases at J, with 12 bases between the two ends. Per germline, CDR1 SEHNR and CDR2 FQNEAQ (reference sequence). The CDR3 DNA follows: TGTGCCAGCAGCTCCGGACTGAATGACGAGCAGTACTTC. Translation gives CASSSGLNDEQYF.

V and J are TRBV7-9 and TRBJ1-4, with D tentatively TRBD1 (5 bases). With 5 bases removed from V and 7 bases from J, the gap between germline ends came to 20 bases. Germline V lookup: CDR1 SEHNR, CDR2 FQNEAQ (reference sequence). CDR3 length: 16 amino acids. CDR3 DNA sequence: TGTGCCAGCAGCAACACGTTGCGGGGGTTTGGTGAAAAACTGTTTTTT. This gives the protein CASSNTLRGFGEKLFF.

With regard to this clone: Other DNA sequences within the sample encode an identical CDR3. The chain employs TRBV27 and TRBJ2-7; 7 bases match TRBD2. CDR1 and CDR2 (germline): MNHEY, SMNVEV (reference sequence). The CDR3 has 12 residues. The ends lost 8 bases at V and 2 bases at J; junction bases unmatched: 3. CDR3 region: CASRGLPYEQYF. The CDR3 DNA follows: TGTGCCAGCCGGGGACTACCCTACGAGCAGTACTTC.

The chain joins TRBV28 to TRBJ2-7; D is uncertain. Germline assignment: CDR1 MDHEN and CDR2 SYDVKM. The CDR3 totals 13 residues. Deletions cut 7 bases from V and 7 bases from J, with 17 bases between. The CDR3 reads CASTPAGEREQYF. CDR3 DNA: TGTGCCAGCACGCCCGCAGGTGAGAGAGAGCAGTACTTC. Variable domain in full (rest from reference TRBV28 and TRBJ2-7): DVKVTQSSRYLVKRTGEKVFLECVQDMDHENMFWYRQDPGLGLRLIYFSYDVKMKEKGDIPEGYSVSREKKERFSLILESASTNQTSMYLCASTPAGEREQYFGPGTRLTVT.

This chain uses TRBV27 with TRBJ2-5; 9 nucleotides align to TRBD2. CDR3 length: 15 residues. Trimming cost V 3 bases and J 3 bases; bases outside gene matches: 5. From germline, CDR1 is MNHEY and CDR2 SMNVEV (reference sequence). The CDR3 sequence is CASSFATSGKETQYF. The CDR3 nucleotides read TGTGCCAGCAGTTTCGCGACTAGCGGCAAAGAGACCCAGTACTTC.

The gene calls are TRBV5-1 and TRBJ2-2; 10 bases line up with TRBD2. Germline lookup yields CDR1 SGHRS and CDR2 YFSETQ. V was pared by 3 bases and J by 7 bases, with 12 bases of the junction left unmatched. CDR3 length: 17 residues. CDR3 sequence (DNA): TGCGCCAGCAGCTCACCTGGAGCGGGGGGGCCTGTCGGGGAGCTGTTTTTT. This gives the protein CASSSPGAGGPVGELFF.

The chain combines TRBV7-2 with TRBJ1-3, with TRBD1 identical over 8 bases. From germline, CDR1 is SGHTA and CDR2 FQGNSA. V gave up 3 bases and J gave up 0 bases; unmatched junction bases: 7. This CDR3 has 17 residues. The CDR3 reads CASSFGQGASSGNTIYF. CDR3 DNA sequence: TGTGCCAGCAGCTTCGGGCAGGGGGCTAGCTCTGGAAACACCATATATTTT.